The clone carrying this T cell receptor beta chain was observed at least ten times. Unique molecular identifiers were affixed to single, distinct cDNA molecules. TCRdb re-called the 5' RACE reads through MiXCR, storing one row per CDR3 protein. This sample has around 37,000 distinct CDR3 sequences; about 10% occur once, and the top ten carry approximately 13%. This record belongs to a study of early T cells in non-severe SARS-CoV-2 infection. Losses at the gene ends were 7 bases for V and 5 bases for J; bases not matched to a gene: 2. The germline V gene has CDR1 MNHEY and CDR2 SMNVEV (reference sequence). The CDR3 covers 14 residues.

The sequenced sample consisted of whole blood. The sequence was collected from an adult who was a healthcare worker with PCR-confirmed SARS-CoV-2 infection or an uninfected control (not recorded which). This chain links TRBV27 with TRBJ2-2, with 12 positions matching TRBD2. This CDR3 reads CASKGTSGTGELFF. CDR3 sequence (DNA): TGTGCCAGCAAGGGGACTAGCGGGACCGGGGAGCTGTTTTTT.